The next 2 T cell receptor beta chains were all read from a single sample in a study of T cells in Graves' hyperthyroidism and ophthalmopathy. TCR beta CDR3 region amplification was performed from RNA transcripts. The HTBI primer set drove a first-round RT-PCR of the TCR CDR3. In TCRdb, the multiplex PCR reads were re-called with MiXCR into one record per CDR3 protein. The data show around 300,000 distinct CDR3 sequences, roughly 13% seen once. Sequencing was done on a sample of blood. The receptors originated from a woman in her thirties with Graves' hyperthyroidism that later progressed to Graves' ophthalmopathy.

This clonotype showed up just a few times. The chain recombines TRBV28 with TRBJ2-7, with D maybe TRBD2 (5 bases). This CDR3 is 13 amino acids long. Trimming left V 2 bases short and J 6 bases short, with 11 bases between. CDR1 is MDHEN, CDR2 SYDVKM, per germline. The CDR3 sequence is CASSLRVALEQYF. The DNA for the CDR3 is TGTGCCAGCAGTTTACGGGTAGCGCTCGAGCAGTACTTC.

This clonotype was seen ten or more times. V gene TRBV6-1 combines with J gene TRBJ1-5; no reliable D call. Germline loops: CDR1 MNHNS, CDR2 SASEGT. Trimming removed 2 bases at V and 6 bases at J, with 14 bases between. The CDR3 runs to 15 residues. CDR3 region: CASSEPTAGGQPQHF. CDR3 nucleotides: TGTGCCAGCAGTGAACCCACAGCGGGCGGTCAGCCCCAGCATTTT.